The clone carrying this TCR beta chain came up once. These data originate in a study of Graves' ophthalmopathy and Graves' hyperthyroidism. Beta-chain TCR CDR3 regions were amplified from RNA transcripts. HTBI primers were employed in first-round RT-PCR, then a second-round multiplex PCR followed. From the multiplex PCR reads, TCRdb called clonotypes with MiXCR, one entry per CDR3 protein. Among over a million distinct CDR3 sequences listed, roughly 35% were seen once. Trimming shortened V by 8 bases and J by 7 bases, and 14 bases separated the two germline ends. Germline CDR1 and CDR2: SQVTM and ANQGSEA. The CDR3 totals 11 residues.

The V call is TRBV29-1, the J call TRBJ1-2; TRBD1 is a possible D gene (5 bases). This sequence originates from an adult man with Graves' hyperthyroidism. What was sequenced was peripheral blood or thyroid tissue (not recorded which). This chain's CDR3 is CSFSDRAGYTF. The CDR3 bases are TGCAGCTTCTCAGACAGAGCTGGCTACACCTTC.